The TCR beta chain described here comes from a study of T cell repertoires in cytomegalovirus infection. Across the study: In public TCR beta signatures, there were indications of both CMV infection and matching HLA type. Points from the study as a whole: The ex vivo response showed dominance by HLA-C-restricted CMV-specific TCR beta clonotypes.

Trimming cost V 1 base and J 10 bases, with 22 bases left between them. In germline, CDR1 is SEHNR, CDR2 FQNEAQ (reference sequence). The CDR3 covers 17 residues. One entry per CDR3 protein results from TCRdb running MiXCR on the reads. In the table there are 200,000 to 250,000 distinct CDR3 sequences, around 35% of which are singletons. For this clonotype: Antigen specificity is unknown.

The sample consisted of CD8+ T cells from cultured PBMCs, taken from culture after CMV antigen stimulation. J is TRBJ1-4 and V is TRBV7-9; D perhaps matches TRBD1 (6 bases). The clonotype comes from a human donor in good health (CMV status not recorded). Some clones in this sample may be carry-over from other donors' samples. The DNA of the CDR3 is TGTGCCAGCAGCTTAGTCGGGGCGCCGGGGGCAGGACGAAAACTGTTTTTT. Translating it yields CASSLVGAPGAGRKLFF.